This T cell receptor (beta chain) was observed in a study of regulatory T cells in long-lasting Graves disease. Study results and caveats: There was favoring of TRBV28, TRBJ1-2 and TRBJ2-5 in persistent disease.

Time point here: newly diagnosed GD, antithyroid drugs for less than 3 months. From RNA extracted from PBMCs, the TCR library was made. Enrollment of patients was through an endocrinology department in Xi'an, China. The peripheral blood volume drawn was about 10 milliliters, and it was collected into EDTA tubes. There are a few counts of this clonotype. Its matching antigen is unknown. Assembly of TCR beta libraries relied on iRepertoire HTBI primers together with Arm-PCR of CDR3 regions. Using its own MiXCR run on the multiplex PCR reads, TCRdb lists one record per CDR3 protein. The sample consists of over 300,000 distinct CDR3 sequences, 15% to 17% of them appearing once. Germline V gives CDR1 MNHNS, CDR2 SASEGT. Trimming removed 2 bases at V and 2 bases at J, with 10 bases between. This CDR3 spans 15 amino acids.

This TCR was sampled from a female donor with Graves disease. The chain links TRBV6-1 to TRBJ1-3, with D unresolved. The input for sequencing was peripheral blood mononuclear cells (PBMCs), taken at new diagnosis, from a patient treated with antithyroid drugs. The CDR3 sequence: CASSEHMDPGNTIYF. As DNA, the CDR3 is TGTGCCAGCAGTGAACATATGGACCCTGGAAACACCATATATTTT.